These 8 T cell receptor beta chains originate from one sample sequenced in a study of metastatic and nonmetastatic thyroid tumors. Each patient went into thyroid surgery without having received any treatment. Via MiXCR, TCRdb re-called the PCR reads. The profile covers just under 20,000 clones, with 27% appearing a single time and 6.1% taken by the ten largest. Input material: blood. These receptors were collected from a female donor with papillary thyroid cancer or a benign thyroid nodule (not recorded which). Some clones in this sample may be carry-over from other donors' samples.

The CDR3 coding sequence is TGTGCCAGCAGCTTATGGGAGGACAGGGGGACCCCTGAAGCTTTCTTT. Its translation is CASSLWEDRGTPEAFF. The rearrangement joins TRBV11-1 to TRBJ1-1; 10 positions match TRBD1. The CDR3 has 16 amino acids. J gave up 6 bases and V 2 bases, and 9 bases lay outside the gene matches. Germline CDR1 SGHAT, CDR2 FQDESV (reference sequence).

The CDR3 sequence: CASSLHGVRYNSPLHF. The CDR3 region has the DNA TGTGCCAGCAGCCTCCACGGAGTTCGCTATAATTCACCCCTCCACTTT. The J gene is TRBJ1-6, the V gene TRBV11-1; D is ambiguous. The germline V gene has CDR1 SGHAT and CDR2 FQDESV (reference sequence). Trimming took off 5 bases at V and 3 bases at J, with 14 bases between the two ends. The CDR3 covers 16 residues.

V usage is TRBV30 and J usage is TRBJ1-5; 9 positions agree with TRBD1. The CDR3 extends over 17 amino acids. The J segment lost 4 bases and the V segment lost 0 bases, leaving 10 bases of the junction unmatched. Germline loops: CDR1 GTSNPN, CDR2 SVGIG (reference sequence). CDR3 loop: CAWSVQHRGRGNQPQHF. In DNA form, the CDR3 reads TGTGCCTGGAGTGTACAGCACAGGGGGCGAGGAAATCAGCCCCAGCATTTT.

There are many counts of this clone. The CDR3 protein is CASSQEPKGQGREKLFF. DNA for the CDR3: TGCGCCAGCAGCCAAGAGCCTAAAGGACAGGGAAGGGAAAAACTGTTTTTT. This chain connects TRBV4-3 to TRBJ1-4, with TRBD1 matching over 8 bases. CDR1 and CDR2 from the germline V gene are LGHNA and YSLEER. This CDR3 comprises 17 residues. V was pared by 0 bases and J by 8 bases, with 11 bases of the junction left unmatched.

This clone was seen many times. The chain links TRBV18 to TRBJ2-6; tentatively, D is TRBD1 (6 bases). CDR3 length equals 15 residues. The V end lost 2 bases, the J end lost 2 bases, and 7 bases lay between the germline ends. In germline, CDR1 is KGHSH, CDR2 LQKENI. CDR3 residues: CASSPDRTGANVLTF. For the CDR3, the DNA is TGTGCCAGCTCACCAGACAGGACTGGGGCCAACGTCCTGACTTTC.

This clone qualifies as medium-sized (0.01 to 0.1%). The chain joins TRBV28 to TRBJ2-7; D possibly corresponds to TRBD1 (5 bases). The V end lost 1 base, the J end lost 3 bases, and 13 bases lay between the germline ends. Germline values: CDR1 MDHEN, CDR2 SYDVKM. The CDR3 extends over 15 amino acids. The CDR3 bases are TGTGCCAGCAGTTTATCTCAGGGATGGAGCTACGAGCAGTACTTC. Amino acids: CASSLSQGWSYEQYF. The whole variable domain, remainder taken from reference TRBV28 and TRBJ2-7, is DVKVTQSSRYLVKRTGEKVFLECVQDMDHENMFWYRQDPGLGLRLIYFSYDVKMKEKGDIPEGYSVSREKKERFSLILESASTNQTSMYLCASSLSQGWSYEQYFGPGTRLTVT.

This clone has only a few counts. The chain carries TRBV27 and TRBJ1-5; D might be TRBD1 (6 bases). Per germline, CDR1 MNHEY and CDR2 SMNVEV (reference sequence). This CDR3 has 12 residues. V gave up 6 bases and J gave up 6 bases, with 9 bases separating them. CDR3 amino acids: CASRQGGQPQHF. The CDR3 nucleotides are TGTGCCAGCAGACAGGGCGGTCAGCCCCAGCATTTT.

This clone is medium-sized (0.01 to 0.1%) within its sample. V usage is TRBV28 and J usage is TRBJ2-3; the match to TRBD2 covers 10 bases. V dropped 6 bases and J dropped 5; count of bases not matched to a gene: 5. CDR1 is MDHEN and CDR2 is SYDVKM in the germline V gene. There are 14 residues in the CDR3. In DNA, the CDR3 is TGTGCCAGCAGCAGTAGACTAGCGGGAGATACGCAGTATTTT. It yields the protein CASSSRLAGDTQYF. The full variable domain, its missing parts supplied by reference TRBV28 and TRBJ2-3, is DVKVTQSSRYLVKRTGEKVFLECVQDMDHENMFWYRQDPGLGLRLIYFSYDVKMKEKGDIPEGYSVSREKKERFSLILESASTNQTSMYLCASSSRLAGDTQYFGPGTRLTVL.